A single sample gave rise to the 31 T cell receptor beta chains below, sequenced in a study of cytomegalovirus exposure and HLA in healthy donors. PCR used 60 Vbeta primers and 13 Jbeta primers. Profiling relied on immunoSEQ multiplex PCR, and the TCRdb table lists in-frame clones only, not all of them. This sample has 81,000 or so clones, with 70% to 80% found just once. What was sequenced was PBMCs. Receptors originate from a man aged 50-59 years in good health and CMV-seropositive.

The chain uses TRBV11-1 and TRBJ2-3; possible D gene TRBD2, 6 bases. Germline V gene data show CDR1 as SGHAT and CDR2 as FQDESV (reference sequence). The CDR3 extends over 14 amino acids. Trimming removed 5 bases at V and 2 bases at J, with 11 bases between. The CDR3 DNA reads TGTGCCAGCAGCCGTAGCGGTCCCACAGATACGCAGTATTTT. Protein product: CASSRSGPTDTQYF.

CDR3 coding DNA: TGTGCCAGCACCCAGGGACTAGCGGGAGGAATCTTCGAGCAGTTCTTC. The encoded protein is CASTQGLAGGIFEQFF. The rearrangement joins TRBV2 to TRBJ2-1, with TRBD2 matching 15 bases. The V gene end was trimmed by 7 bases and the J gene end by 10 bases; junction bases not matched to a gene: 11. The CDR3 is 16 amino acids. In germline, CDR1 is SNHLY, CDR2 FYNNEI.

This sequence joins TRBV2 and TRBJ2-5, with D uncertain. CDR3 length equals 13 residues. Trimming shortened V by 5 bases and J by 4 bases, and 11 bases separated the two germline ends. Germline assignment: CDR1 SNHLY and CDR2 FYNNEI. CDR3 protein: CASSIVHTETQYF. The CDR3 DNA reads TGTGCCAGCAGTATTGTACACACAGAGACCCAGTACTTC.

This chain uses TRBV7-9 with TRBJ1-1, with 7 bases aligning to TRBD1. CDR1 SEHNR and CDR2 FQNEAQ come from the germline V gene (reference sequence). The CDR3 spans 15 residues. With V trimmed by 5 bases and J by 0 bases, 6 bases remained unmatched. As DNA, the CDR3 is TGTGCCAGCAGCGTCTCCGGGACAGTGAACACTGAAGCTTTCTTT. As protein: CASSVSGTVNTEAFF.

The count of this clone is one. The chain joins TRBV7-3 to TRBJ2-1; D might be TRBD1 (5 bases). Germline CDR1 reads SGHTA; CDR2 reads FQGTGA. CDR3 length: 13 amino acids. With 1 base removed from V and 9 bases from J, the gap between germline ends came to 10 bases. CDR3 sequence reads: CASSLKQGGEQFF. The CDR3 nucleotides are TGTGCCAGCAGCTTAAAGCAGGGCGGTGAGCAGTTCTTC.

The chain has TRBV19 and TRBJ1-3; no definite D call. The V gene's germline CDR1 is LNHDA and CDR2 SQIVND (reference sequence). This CDR3 region has 16 residues. V was shortened by 5 bases and J by 0 bases, with 14 bases between the two germline ends. CDR3 region: CASSLGRYYSGNTIYF. The CDR3 DNA reads TGTGCCAGTAGTTTGGGCAGGTATTACTCTGGAAACACCATATATTTT.

The J gene is TRBJ2-7, the V gene TRBV9; 8 bases match TRBD2. The length of the CDR3 is 14 residues. CDR1 and CDR2 from the germline V gene are SGDLS and YYNGEE. The V gene end was trimmed by 4 bases and the J gene end by 5 bases; junction bases not matched to a gene: 8. CDR3 in amino acids: CASSKTGTSNEQYF. Here the CDR3 DNA reads TGTGCCAGCAGCAAGACCGGGACTAGTAACGAGCAGTACTTC. Based on the CDR3 plus reference TRBV9 and TRBJ2-7, the full variable domain is DSGVTQTPKHLITATGQRVTLRCSPRSGDLSVYWYQQSLDQGLQFLIQYYNGEERAKGNILERFSAQQFPDLHSELNLSSLELGDSALYFCASSKTGTSNEQYFGPGTRLTVT.

The rearrangement links TRBV13 to TRBJ2-3; 7 nucleotides line up with TRBD1. CDR1 is PRHDT and CDR2 is FYEKMQ in the germline V gene (reference sequence). This CDR3 is built from 14 residues. Losses at the gene ends were 4 bases for V and 3 bases for J; bases not matched to a gene: 4. The CDR3 is CASSWGRGTDTQYF. CDR3 nucleotides: TGTGCCAGCAGCTGGGGCAGGGGGACAGATACGCAGTATTTT. Combining the CDR3 with reference TRBV13 and TRBJ2-3 gives the whole variable domain AAGVIQSPRHLIKEKRETATLKCYPIPRHDTVYWYQQGPGQDPQFLISFYEKMQSDKGSIPDRFSAQQFSDYHSELNMSSLELGDSALYFCASSWGRGTDTQYFGPGTRLTVL.

J is TRBJ2-7 and V is TRBV6-5; perhaps TRBD1 as D (6 bases). Per germline, CDR1 MNHEY and CDR2 SVGAGI. V lost 7 bases, J lost 0 bases, and 13 bases lay in between. The CDR3 has 14 amino acids. The CDR3 loop is CASKTGPLSYEQYF. DNA for the CDR3: TGTGCCAGCAAAACAGGGCCCCTCTCCTACGAGCAGTACTTC.

The V gene is TRBV27, the J gene TRBJ1-1; 10 nucleotides match TRBD1. Losses at the gene ends were 7 bases for V and 6 bases for J; bases not matched to a gene: 8. This CDR3 region has 14 residues. Germline V lookup: CDR1 MNHEY, CDR2 SMNVEV (reference sequence). The CDR3 DNA reads as TGTGCCAGCAACCCGGGACAGGGGTTCGCTGAAGCTTTCTTT. Protein product: CASNPGQGFAEAFF.

The genes are TRBV9 and TRBJ2-3; D might be TRBD2 (5 bases). Germline CDR1 and CDR2: SGDLS and YYNGEE. This CDR3 spans 13 amino acids. V dropped 0 bases and J dropped 6 bases, with 8 bases sitting between them. The CDR3 region is CASSVARGDTQYF. Here the CDR3 DNA reads TGTGCCAGCAGCGTAGCTCGAGGGGATACGCAGTATTTT.

The CDR3 DNA is TGTGCCAGCAGCGCTAGACTAGCGCAACAAGAGACCCAGTACTTC. Translated: CASSARLAQQETQYF. The chain combines TRBV5-6 with TRBJ2-5, with 8 bases aligning to TRBD2. The CDR3 is 15 residues long. Germline CDR1 is SGHDT and CDR2 is YYEEEE. V shed 4 bases and J 2 bases; nucleotides not matched to a gene: 7.

This chain links TRBV19 with TRBJ1-3, with D unresolved. From germline, CDR1 is LNHDA and CDR2 SQIVND (reference sequence). The CDR3 is made up of 15 amino acids. Trimming removed 3 bases from V and 0 bases from J, with 9 bases in between. The CDR3: CASSIRVFSGNTIYF. In nucleotides, the CDR3 is TGTGCCAGTAGTATCCGGGTTTTCTCTGGAAACACCATATATTTT.

In regard to this clone: A junction boundary mismatches the germline segment, possibly from a read error. V usage is TRBV7-9 and J usage is TRBJ2-3; 7 nucleotides line up with TRBD2. Germline V lookup: CDR1 SEHNR, CDR2 FQNEAQ (reference sequence). CDR3 length: 14 residues. DNA of the CDR3: TGTTCCAGCAGCTTAGGACTAGTTTTAGATACGCAGTATTTT. Amino acid sequence: CSSSLGLVLDTQYF. The variable domain in full, completed from reference TRBV7-9 and TRBJ2-3, reads DTGVSQNPRHKITKRGQNVTFRCDPISEHNRLYWYRQTLGQGPEFLTYFQNEAQLEKSRLLSDRFSAERPKGSFSTLEIQRTEQGDSAMYLCSSSLGLVLDTQYFGPGTRLTVL.

This chain joins TRBV5-4 and TRBJ1-1; D unresolved. The V end was cut by 1 base, the J end by 7 bases, with 14 bases between. Germline V gives CDR1 SGHNT, CDR2 YYREEE (reference sequence). The CDR3 is 14 amino acids. This CDR3 reads CASSLRAGGSEAFF. CDR3 in DNA: TGTGCCAGCAGCTTGAGAGCCGGAGGAAGTGAAGCTTTCTTT.

This clone was recorded a few times. This chain links TRBV25-1 with TRBJ2-2; D is unclear. Germline values: CDR1 MGHDK, CDR2 SYGVNS. The CDR3 extends over 12 amino acids. V gave up 7 bases and J gave up 2 bases, with 5 bases separating them. The CDR3 here is CASNRNTGELFF. The CDR3 region has the DNA TGTGCCAGCAATAGAAACACCGGGGAGCTGTTTTTT.

This clone was seen only once. The chain links TRBV27 to TRBJ1-5; TRBD1 aligns across 10 bases. V shed 5 bases, J shed 9 bases, and the junction held 7 bases outside the gene matches. This CDR3 region has 14 residues. Germline CDR1 MNHEY, CDR2 SMNVEV (reference sequence). CDR3 protein: CASSLRDRGLPQHF. In DNA, the CDR3 is TGTGCCAGCAGTCTCCGGGACAGGGGTCTGCCCCAGCATTTT.

The chain joins TRBV9 to TRBJ2-7, with 9 bases aligning to TRBD1. Trimming cost V 4 bases and J 4 bases; bases outside gene matches: 9. CDR1 and CDR2 (germline): SGDLS, YYNGEE. The CDR3 is 15 residues long. The CDR3 nucleotides read TGTGCCAGCAGCTCCTCCGCGGGGACAGGGTACGAGCAGTACTTC. This encodes CASSSSAGTGYEQYF.

V gene TRBV6-5 combines with J gene TRBJ1-6; D perhaps matches TRBD1 (6 bases). This CDR3 has 14 residues. The germline V gene encodes CDR1 MNHEY and CDR2 SVGAGI. Trimming left V 4 bases short and J 12 bases short, with 16 bases between. CDR3: CASSSTTTGGPLHF. The CDR3 DNA reads TGTGCCAGCAGTTCGACTACGACAGGAGGACCCCTCCACTTT.

The chain combines TRBV11-3 with TRBJ2-1, with TRBD1 as a possible D gene (6 bases). This CDR3 has 19 residues. Trimming cost V 0 bases and J 0 bases, with 18 bases left between them. Germline CDR1 is SGHNT and CDR2 is YENEEA. For the CDR3, the DNA is TGTGCCAGCAGCTTAGACGGGACAAGGACAAGACACTCCTACAATGAGCAGTTCTTC. This encodes CASSLDGTRTRHSYNEQFF.

A word on this clone: The sample carries other DNA sequences with the same CDR3. The chain couples TRBV19 to TRBJ1-1, with a tentative D call TRBD1 (6 bases). The CDR3 covers 14 residues. Trimming shortened V by 7 bases and J by 2 bases, and 14 bases separated the two germline ends. From germline, CDR1 is LNHDA and CDR2 SQIVND (reference sequence). CDR3 region: CASTMQGPNTEAFF. CDR3 nucleotides: TGTGCCAGTACCATGCAGGGGCCAAACACTGAAGCTTTCTTT.

Concerning this clone itself: Germline and junction disagree at one end, which may indicate a read error. Within the sample, other DNA sequences also encode this same CDR3. The chain uses TRBV18 and TRBJ1-1; tentative D call: TRBD1 (6 bases). Germline values: CDR1 KGHSH, CDR2 LQKENI. The CDR3 runs 15 residues. CDR3: CASSPERDKNTEAFF. DNA for the CDR3: TGTGCCAGCTCACCGGAAAGGGACAAGAACACTGAAGCGTTCTTT.

The rearrangement links TRBV5-6 to TRBJ1-1; D unresolved. This CDR3 is built from 16 residues. Looked up from germline, CDR1 is SGHDT and CDR2 is YYEEEE. Trimming pared 1 base from V and 3 bases from J, leaving 16 bases between. CDR3 DNA: TGTGCCAGCAGCTTGCGGTTCTGGGAGGAAGACACTGAAGCTTTCTTT. Translation gives CASSLRFWEEDTEAFF.

The chain carries TRBV6-5 and TRBJ1-1; D not certain. Germline CDR1 MNHEY, CDR2 SVGAGI. V gave up 8 bases and J gave up 0 bases, with 16 bases separating them. The CDR3 covers 15 residues. The CDR3 DNA follows: TGTGCCAGCCATGAAGTCCCTAGCATGAACACTGAAGCTTTCTTT. This codes for CASHEVPSMNTEAFF.

The chain couples TRBV4-1 to TRBJ2-1; 14 positions agree with TRBD2. This CDR3 is built from 16 residues. Germline V gives CDR1 MGHRA, CDR2 YSYEKL. V shed 0 bases, J shed 15 bases, and the junction held 10 bases outside the gene matches. The CDR3 sequence is CASSQDQGTSGSRPFF. The CDR3, as DNA: TGCGCCAGCAGCCAAGATCAAGGGACTAGCGGGAGTAGACCGTTCTTC.

This clone has a handful of counts. This sequence joins TRBV7-9 and TRBJ2-5; 12 nucleotides align to TRBD1. Germline loops: CDR1 SEHNR, CDR2 FQNEAQ (reference sequence). V was clipped by 1 base and J by 5 bases; unmatched bases: 2. This CDR3 is 15 amino acids long. CDR3 bases: TGTGCCAGCAGCTTAGGGGACAGGGGGCTGGAGACCCAGTACTTC. Protein product: CASSLGDRGLETQYF. Supplemented by reference TRBV7-9 and TRBJ2-5, the full variable domain reads DTGVSQNPRHKITKRGQNVTFRCDPISEHNRLYWYRQTLGQGPEFLTYFQNEAQLEKSRLLSDRFSAERPKGSFSTLEIQRTEQGDSAMYLCASSLGDRGLETQYFGPGTRLLVL.

A few counts support this clone. The CDR3 region is CASRKPQGGRSTDTQYF. The CDR3 DNA reads as TGTGCCAGCCGTAAGCCCCAAGGAGGGAGGAGCACAGATACGCAGTATTTT. The chain joins TRBV11-2 to TRBJ2-3; a weak D match, TRBD2 (6 bases). CDR3 length equals 17 residues. Trimming left V 8 bases short and J 0 bases short, with 21 bases between. Looked up from germline, CDR1 is SGHAT and CDR2 is FQNNGV. The variable domain in full, completed from reference TRBV11-2 and TRBJ2-3, reads EAGVAQSPRYKIIEKRQSVAFWCNPISGHATLYWYQQILGQGPKLLIQFQNNGVVDDSQLPKDRFSAERLKGVDSTLKIQPAKLEDSAVYLCASRKPQGGRSTDTQYFGPGTRLTVL.

V and J are TRBV5-1 and TRBJ2-1; D is unresolved. Germline V CDR1 and CDR2: SGHRS, YFSETQ. Trimming took 4 bases from V and 8 from J, leaving 10 bases between them. This CDR3 is 12 amino acids long. CDR3 sequence: CASSPGFYEQFF. The CDR3, as DNA: TGCGCCAGCAGCCCAGGATTTTATGAGCAGTTCTTC.

Regarding this clone: At one end the junction does not follow the germline gene, possibly because of a read error. The rearrangement joins TRBV7-9 to TRBJ1-2; TRBD1 aligns across 8 bases. The CDR3 totals 14 residues. The germline gives CDR1 SEHNR, CDR2 FQNEAQ (reference sequence). CDR3 nucleotide sequence: TGTTCCAGCAGCTACCAGGACAGGGTAAATGGCTACACCTTC. This encodes CSSSYQDRVNGYTF. The whole variable domain, filled in from reference TRBV7-9 and TRBJ1-2, reads DTGVSQNPRHKITKRGQNVTFRCDPISEHNRLYWYRQTLGQGPEFLTYFQNEAQLEKSRLLSDRFSAERPKGSFSTLEIQRTEQGDSAMYLCSSSYQDRVNGYTFGSGTRLTVV.

V gene TRBV10-3 combines with J gene TRBJ2-3; TRBD1 agrees at 7 bases. This CDR3 spans 15 amino acids. Germline-derived CDR1 and CDR2 are ENHRY and SYGVKD. Trimming cost V 10 bases and J 1 base; bases outside gene matches: 11. The CDR3 coding sequence is TGTGCCAGCGAGGACAGGCGAGAGGGCACAGATACGCAGTATTTT. Translating gives CASEDRREGTDTQYF.

This chain links TRBV23-1 with TRBJ2-3; 8 bases align to TRBD2. TRBV23-1 is an ORF, with its function uncertain. CDR3 length: 16 amino acids. The ends lost 4 bases at V and 1 base at J; junction bases unmatched: 7. This chain's CDR3 is CASSRVRREGTDTQYF. For the CDR3, the DNA is TGCGCCAGCAGTCGGGTGCGGCGGGAGGGCACAGATACGCAGTATTTT.